A single T cell receptor beta chain is shown here with its context. Its target is not known. This specimen comes from a study of cytotoxic CD8 clonotypes in ibrutinib-treated CLL. Findings and caveats of the study: The study found clonality rose at ibrutinib response, then fell toward baseline at progression. Different sampling times were used for sustained-remission and progressing patients. Under therapy, public clonotypes either contracted or stayed stable, and they were uncommon.

The assay was immunoSEQ multiplex PCR, and TCRdb's table has in-frame clones only and misses some. The sample has roughly 130,000 clones, over 60% seen once. The germline V gene has CDR1 MDHEN and CDR2 SYDVKM. J was trimmed by 3 bases and V by 6 bases; bases with no gene match: 5. The CDR3 consists of 13 residues. This TCR derives from a human donor with chronic lymphocytic leukemia. The chain uses TRBV28 and TRBJ2-7, with 7 bases matching TRBD2. Sequences were derived from PBMCs, sampled after 12 months of ibrutinib treatment. The CDR3: CASSRAGDYEQYF. The CDR3 DNA sequence: TGTGCCAGCAGCCGTGCGGGGGACTACGAGCAGTACTTC.